The 19 T cell receptor beta chains reported below all come from one sample, sequenced in a study of type 1 regulatory T cells. MiXCR, run by TCRdb on the reads, gives a single entry per CDR3 protein. The table has tens of thousands of distinct CDR3 sequences, 72% seen once; the top ten hold approximately 14%. Their cognate antigens are unknown. The sample was cultured T cells, either the whole culture or a sorted T cell fraction (not recorded which). Subset meaning: Tr1-enriched cell product generated in vitro against host alloantigens. The source of these receptors is a human donor in good health.

The V and J genes are TRBV12-3 or TRBV12-4 and TRBJ1-5; a weak D match, TRBD1 (6 bases). There are 13 residues in the CDR3. V was clipped by 6 bases and J by 5 bases, with 11 bases between them. CDR3 DNA sequence: TGTGCCAGCAGACAGGGTTTCGATCAGCCCCAGCATTTT. Protein sequence: CASRQGFDQPQHF.

The rearrangement joins TRBV12-3 or TRBV12-4 to TRBJ1-4; maybe TRBD1 (5 bases). The ends were cut back, 5 bases at V and 4 bases at J, with 11 bases in the middle. This CDR3 is built from 14 residues. In DNA, the CDR3 is TGTGCCAGCAGTCCTGGGGGGTTTAATGAAAAACTGTTTTTT. As protein: CASSPGGFNEKLFF.

J is TRBJ2-1 and V is TRBV7-8, with TRBD2 matching 8 bases. This CDR3 is 12 amino acids long. Germline values: CDR1 SGHVS, CDR2 FQNEAQ. Unmatched junction bases numbered 8, after V lost 4 bases and J lost 15 bases. The CDR3 sequence is CASSSAGTRLFF. CDR3 in DNA: TGTGCCAGCAGCTCTGCCGGGACTAGACTGTTCTTC.

The chain carries TRBV20-1 and TRBJ1-2; D unresolved. V lost 0 bases and J lost 5, with 13 bases in between. The CDR3 is made up of 14 amino acids. Germline CDR1 and CDR2: DFQATT and SNEGSKA (reference sequence). The CDR3 sequence: CSARDRKNRYGYTF. CDR3 nucleotide sequence: TGCAGTGCTAGAGATCGGAAGAATCGGTATGGCTACACCTTC.

In regard to this clonotype: Compared with germline, one end of the junction differs, possibly owing to a read error. V gene TRBV5-1 combines with J gene TRBJ2-7; tentative D call: TRBD1 (5 bases). The CDR3 is 15 amino acids. Germline V gene sequence: CDR1 SGHRS, CDR2 YFSETQ. The CDR3 here is CASSSDDRNSNEQYF. CDR3 coding DNA: TGCGCCAGCAGCTCTGATGACAGAAACTCCAACGAGCAGTACTTC. The whole variable domain, filled in from reference TRBV5-1 and TRBJ2-7, reads KAGVTQTPRYLIKTRGQQVTLSCSPISGHRSVSWYQQTPGQGLQFLFEYFSETQRNKGNFPGRFSGRQFSNSRSEMNVSTLELGDSALYLCASSSDDRNSNEQYFGPGTRLTVT.

This clonotype has just a few counts. The chain uses TRBV6-2 or TRBV6-3 and TRBJ2-5; 7 positions agree with TRBD2. The V gene end was trimmed by 6 bases and the J gene end by 1 base; junction bases not matched to a gene: 8. The CDR3 runs 15 residues. The germline CDR1 and CDR2 sequences are MNHEY and SVGEGT. CDR3 nucleotides: TGTGCCAGCAGATTGCCTGGACTAGGCCAAGAGACCCAGTACTTC. It yields the protein CASRLPGLGQETQYF.

This CDR3 reads CASRQEEVKGYTF. CDR3 DNA sequence: TGTGCCAGCAGGCAAGAAGAAGTGAAAGGCTACACCTTC. The chain links TRBV12-3 or TRBV12-4 to TRBJ1-2; D unclear. The ends were cut back, 6 bases at V and 8 bases at J, with 16 bases in the middle. The CDR3 sequence is 13 residues long.

This sequence joins TRBV4-2 and TRBJ2-1; D might be TRBD1 or TRBD2, each matching 6 bases. Germline CDR1 LGHNA, CDR2 YNFKEQ. Between the trimmed V and J ends, which lost 0 bases and 1 base, there was a span of 13 bases. CDR3 size: 17 residues. CDR3 bases: TGTGCCAGCAGCCAAGACTGGGGGGCAAGTTCCTACAATGAGCAGTTCTTC. Its translation is CASSQDWGASSYNEQFF.

This chain joins TRBV20-1 and TRBJ1-4, with D tentatively TRBD1 (5 bases). The germline V and J ends were trimmed by 4 bases and 8 bases, with 17 bases remaining between them. This CDR3 contains 14 residues. Germline values: CDR1 DFQATT, CDR2 SNEGSKA (reference sequence). CDR3 region: CSAIRDALGEKLFF. Here the CDR3 DNA reads TGCAGTGCTATACGGGACGCCCTAGGGGAAAAACTGTTTTTT.

The CDR3 reads CASSLGDGSGYGYTF. As DNA, the CDR3 is TGTGCCAGCAGCTTAGGGGACGGTTCTGGCTATGGCTACACCTTC. The chain joins TRBV7-6 to TRBJ1-2; tentatively, D is TRBD1 (5 bases). Between the trimmed V and J ends, which lost 1 base and 4 bases, there was a span of 13 bases. CDR1 and CDR2 (germline): SGHVS, FNYEAQ. The CDR3 extends over 15 amino acids.

This chain joins TRBV7-2 and TRBJ1-6; the D is unclear. The germline V gene has CDR1 SGHTA and CDR2 FQGNSA. Deletions cut 3 bases from V and 3 bases from J, with 6 bases between. CDR3 size: 14 residues. The CDR3 nucleotides read TGTGCCAGCAGCTTTCGGGGCTATAATTCACCCCTCCACTTT. This gives the protein CASSFRGYNSPLHF.

The chain combines TRBV19 with TRBJ2-1, with 7 bases aligning to TRBD2. Losses at the gene ends were 7 bases for V and 0 bases for J; bases not matched to a gene: 3. The CDR3 covers 14 residues. CDR1 LNHDA and CDR2 SQIVND come from the germline V gene (reference sequence). CDR3 nucleotide sequence: TGTGCCAGTAATTCGGGAGGCTCCTACAATGAGCAGTTCTTC. The encoded protein is CASNSGGSYNEQFF.

This clonotype has only one observation. The chain combines TRBV14 with TRBJ2-1; 11 nucleotides align to TRBD2. J lost 8 bases, V lost 4 bases, and 4 bases had no gene match. Germline CDR1 is SGHDN and CDR2 is FVKESK. CDR3 size: 14 residues. The CDR3 reads CASSLAGGLYEQFF. In DNA form, the CDR3 reads TGTGCCAGCAGCCTAGCGGGGGGGCTATATGAGCAGTTCTTC.

The V and J genes are TRBV5-1 and TRBJ1-2; a possible D gene is TRBD1 (5 bases). The CDR3 loop spans 14 amino acids. V was trimmed by 0 bases and J by 2 bases, leaving 8 bases between them. Germline assignment: CDR1 SGHRS and CDR2 YFSETQ. CDR3 amino acids: CASSLGQSNYGYTF. In nucleotides, the CDR3 is TGCGCCAGCAGCTTGGGACAGTCAAACTATGGCTACACCTTC.

This CDR3 reads CASAVTAPIGNTIYF. In nucleotides, the CDR3 is TGTGCCAGCGCGGTGACAGCCCCCATTGGAAACACCATATATTTT. This rearrangement joins TRBV12-3 or TRBV12-4 to TRBJ1-3; the D gene is possibly TRBD1 (5 bases). The CDR3 contains 15 residues. Trimming shortened V by 8 bases and J by 3 bases, and 17 bases separated the two germline ends.

The chain couples TRBV28 to TRBJ1-5; TRBD1 aligns across 8 bases. The CDR3 consists of 16 residues. The germline V gene has CDR1 MDHEN and CDR2 SYDVKM. With V trimmed by 2 bases and J by 0 bases, 3 bases remained unmatched. The CDR3 sequence: CASSLTGGYSNQPQHF. CDR3 DNA: TGTGCCAGCAGTTTAACAGGGGGATATAGCAATCAGCCCCAGCATTTT.

This sequence joins TRBV7-9 and TRBJ1-2, with a possible D match to TRBD1 (6 bases). The CDR3 has 16 residues. From germline, CDR1 is SEHNR and CDR2 FQNEAQ (reference sequence). Trimming cost V 2 bases and J 2 bases, with 15 bases left between them. DNA of the CDR3: TGTGCCAGCAGCTTACTCGCCCCCCAGGGGAACTATGGCTACACCTTC. This sequence encodes CASSLLAPQGNYGYTF.

The chain employs TRBV7-2 and TRBJ2-1, with 7 bases that match TRBD1. Trimming at V came to 3 bases and at J to 15 bases, leaving 8 bases not matched to a gene. Germline loops: CDR1 SGHTA, CDR2 FQGNSA. The CDR3 spans 12 residues. CDR3: CASSFIQGWVFF. As DNA, the CDR3 is TGTGCCAGCAGCTTTATACAGGGGTGGGTGTTCTTC.

The V gene is TRBV4-1, the J gene TRBJ1-3, with 10 bases matching TRBD1. CDR3 size: 16 residues. Trimming cost V 4 bases and J 6 bases; bases outside gene matches: 9. Germline lookup yields CDR1 MGHRA and CDR2 YSYEKL. The CDR3 protein is CASSPPPGQGPNTIYF. The DNA for the CDR3 is TGCGCCAGCAGCCCTCCCCCGGGACAGGGGCCAAACACCATATATTTT.